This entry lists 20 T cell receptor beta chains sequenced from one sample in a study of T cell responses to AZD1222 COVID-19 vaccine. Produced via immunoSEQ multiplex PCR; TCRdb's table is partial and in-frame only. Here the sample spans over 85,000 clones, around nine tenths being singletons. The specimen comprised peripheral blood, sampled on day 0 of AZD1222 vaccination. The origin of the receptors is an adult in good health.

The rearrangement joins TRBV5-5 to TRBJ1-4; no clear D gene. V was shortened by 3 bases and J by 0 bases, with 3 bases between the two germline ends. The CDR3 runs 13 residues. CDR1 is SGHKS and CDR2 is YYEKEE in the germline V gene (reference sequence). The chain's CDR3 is CASSSATNEKLFF. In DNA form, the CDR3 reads TGTGCCAGCAGCTCAGCAACTAATGAAAAACTGTTTTTT.

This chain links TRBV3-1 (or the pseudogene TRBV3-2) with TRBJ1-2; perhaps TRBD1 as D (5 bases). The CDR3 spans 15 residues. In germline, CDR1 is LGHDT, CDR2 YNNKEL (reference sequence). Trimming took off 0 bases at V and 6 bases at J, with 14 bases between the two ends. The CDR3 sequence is CASSQDANRGNGYTF. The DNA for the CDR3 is TGTGCCAGCAGCCAAGATGCCAACCGGGGCAATGGCTACACCTTC.

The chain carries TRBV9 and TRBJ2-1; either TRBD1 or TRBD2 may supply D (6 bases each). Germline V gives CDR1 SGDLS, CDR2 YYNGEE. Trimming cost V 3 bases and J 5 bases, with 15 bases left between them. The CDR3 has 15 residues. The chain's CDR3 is CASSASGGRDNEQFF. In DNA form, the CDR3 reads TGTGCCAGCAGCGCCAGTGGGGGGCGGGACAATGAGCAGTTCTTC.

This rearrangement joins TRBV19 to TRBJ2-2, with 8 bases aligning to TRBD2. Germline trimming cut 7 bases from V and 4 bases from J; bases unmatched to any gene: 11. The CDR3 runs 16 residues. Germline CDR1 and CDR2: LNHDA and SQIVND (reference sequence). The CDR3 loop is CASTSTGGHITGELFF. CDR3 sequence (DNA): TGTGCCAGTACCTCTACGGGGGGGCATATCACCGGGGAGCTGTTTTTT.

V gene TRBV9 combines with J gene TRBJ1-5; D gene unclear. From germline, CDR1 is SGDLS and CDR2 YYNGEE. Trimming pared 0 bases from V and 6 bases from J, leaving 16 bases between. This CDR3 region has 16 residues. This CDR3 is CASSVDSGEYGQPQHF. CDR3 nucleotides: TGTGCCAGCAGCGTAGATTCCGGGGAATATGGTCAGCCCCAGCATTTT.

CDR3 bases: TGTGCCAGCAGTTCCATTGGCCCGGCCGGCTACACCTTC. Encoded protein: CASSSIGPAGYTF. The chain employs TRBV6-2 or TRBV6-3 and TRBJ1-2; D not resolved. Germline CDR1 reads MNHEY; CDR2 reads SVGEGT. Trimming shortened V by 4 bases and J by 8 bases, and 14 bases separated the two germline ends. This CDR3 has 13 amino acids.

The CDR3 DNA reads as TGTGCCAGCAGCGTAGCGGCGGACTCGGGTTCCCTCCACTTT. It translates to CASSVAADSGSLHF. The chain carries TRBV9 and TRBJ1-6; the D is unclear. The germline CDR1 and CDR2 sequences are SGDLS and YYNGEE. This CDR3 comprises 14 residues. The V end was cut by 0 bases, the J end by 14 bases, with 15 bases between. Complete variable domain (other parts from reference TRBV9 and TRBJ1-6): DSGVTQTPKHLITATGQRVTLRCSPRSGDLSVYWYQQSLDQGLQFLIQYYNGEERAKGNILERFSAQQFPDLHSELNLSSLELGDSALYFCASSVAADSGSLHFGNGTRLTVT.

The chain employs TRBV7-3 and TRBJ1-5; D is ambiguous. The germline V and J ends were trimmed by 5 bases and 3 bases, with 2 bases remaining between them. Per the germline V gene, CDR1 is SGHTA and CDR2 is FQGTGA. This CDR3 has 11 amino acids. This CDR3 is CASSLNQPQHF. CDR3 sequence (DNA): TGTGCCAGCAGCCTCAATCAGCCCCAGCATTTT.

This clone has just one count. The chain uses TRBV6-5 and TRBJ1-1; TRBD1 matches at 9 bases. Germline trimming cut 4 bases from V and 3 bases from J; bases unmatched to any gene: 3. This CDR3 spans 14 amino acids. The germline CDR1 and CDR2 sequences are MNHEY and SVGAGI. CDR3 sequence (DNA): TGTGCCAGCAGTTGGGACAGGGTCGACACTGAAGCTTTCTTT. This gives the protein CASSWDRVDTEAFF.

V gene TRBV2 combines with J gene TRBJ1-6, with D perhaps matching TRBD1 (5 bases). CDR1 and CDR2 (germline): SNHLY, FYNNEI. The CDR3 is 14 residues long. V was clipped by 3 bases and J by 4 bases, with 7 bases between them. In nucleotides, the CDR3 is TGTGCCAGCAGTGATAAGGGGTATAATTCACCCCTCCACTTT. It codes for CASSDKGYNSPLHF. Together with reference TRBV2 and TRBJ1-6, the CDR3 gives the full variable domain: EPEVTQTPSHQVTQMGQEVILRCVPISNHLYFYWYRQILGQKVEFLVSFYNNEISEKSEIFDDQFSVERPDGSNFTLKIRSTKLEDSAMYFCASSDKGYNSPLHFGNGTRLTVT.

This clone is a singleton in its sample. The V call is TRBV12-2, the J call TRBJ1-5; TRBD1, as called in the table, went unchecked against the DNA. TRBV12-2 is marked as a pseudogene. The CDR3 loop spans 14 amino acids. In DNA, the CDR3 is TGTGCAAGTCGCCCCTCTAAGGGGTCTCAGCCCCAGCATTTT. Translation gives CASRPSKGSQPQHF.

Here the CDR3 reads CASMTGGSEKLFF. CDR3 bases: TGTGCCAGCATGACAGGGGGGAGCGAAAAACTGTTTTTT. This rearrangement joins TRBV25-1 to TRBJ1-4, with 9 bases matching TRBD1. V lost 7 bases to trimming and J lost 8 bases; unmatched junction nucleotides: 5. Germline V gene sequence: CDR1 MGHDK, CDR2 SYGVNS. This CDR3 has 13 residues.

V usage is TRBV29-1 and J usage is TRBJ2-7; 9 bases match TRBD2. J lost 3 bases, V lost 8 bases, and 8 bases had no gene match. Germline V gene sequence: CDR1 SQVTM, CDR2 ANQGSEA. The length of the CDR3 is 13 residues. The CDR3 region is CSYELAGVYEQYF. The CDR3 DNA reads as TGCAGCTATGAATTAGCGGGAGTCTACGAGCAGTACTTC.

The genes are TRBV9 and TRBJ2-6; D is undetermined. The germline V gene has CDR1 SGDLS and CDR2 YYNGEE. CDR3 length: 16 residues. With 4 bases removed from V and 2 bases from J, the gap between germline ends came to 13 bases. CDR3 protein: CASSPQPVPGANVLTF. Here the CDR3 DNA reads TGTGCCAGCAGCCCTCAGCCCGTCCCTGGGGCCAACGTCCTGACTTTC.

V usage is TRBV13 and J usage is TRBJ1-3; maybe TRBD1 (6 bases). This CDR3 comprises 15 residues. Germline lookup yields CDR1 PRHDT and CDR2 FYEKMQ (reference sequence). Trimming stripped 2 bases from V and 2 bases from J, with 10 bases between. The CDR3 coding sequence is TGTGCCAGCAGCTTAAGGGGGATAGCTGGAAACACCATATATTTT. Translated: CASSLRGIAGNTIYF.

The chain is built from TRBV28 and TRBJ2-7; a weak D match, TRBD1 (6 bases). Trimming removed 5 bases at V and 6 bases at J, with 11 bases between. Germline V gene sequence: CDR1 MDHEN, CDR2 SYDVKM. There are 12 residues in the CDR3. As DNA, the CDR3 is TGTGCCAGCAGTCAGAACAGGGCCGAGCAGTACTTC. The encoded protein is CASSQNRAEQYF.

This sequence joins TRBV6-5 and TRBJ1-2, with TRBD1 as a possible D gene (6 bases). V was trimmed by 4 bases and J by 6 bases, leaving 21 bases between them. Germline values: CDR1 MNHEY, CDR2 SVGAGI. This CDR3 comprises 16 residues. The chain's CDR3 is CASSSTGPTGRNGYTF. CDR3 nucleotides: TGTGCCAGCAGTTCAACGGGACCGACAGGAAGAAATGGCTACACCTTC.

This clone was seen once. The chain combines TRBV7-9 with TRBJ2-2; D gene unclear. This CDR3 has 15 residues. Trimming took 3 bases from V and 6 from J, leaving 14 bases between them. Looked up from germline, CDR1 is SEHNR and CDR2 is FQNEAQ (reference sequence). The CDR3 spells CASSFVSPEPGELFF. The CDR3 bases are TGTGCCAGCAGCTTCGTTAGCCCGGAGCCCGGGGAGCTGTTTTTT.

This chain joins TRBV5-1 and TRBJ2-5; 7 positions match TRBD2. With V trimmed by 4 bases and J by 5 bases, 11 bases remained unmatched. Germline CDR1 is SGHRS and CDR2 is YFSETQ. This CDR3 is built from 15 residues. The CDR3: CASSPGGTPGETQYF. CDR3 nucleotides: TGCGCCAGCAGCCCCGGGGGGACCCCGGGGGAGACCCAGTACTTC.

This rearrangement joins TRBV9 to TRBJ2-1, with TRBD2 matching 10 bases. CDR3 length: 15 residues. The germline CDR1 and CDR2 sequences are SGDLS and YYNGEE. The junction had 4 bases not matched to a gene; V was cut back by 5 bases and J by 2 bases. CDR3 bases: TGTGCCAGCAGTCCTACTAGCGGGGCCTACAATGAGCAGTTCTTC. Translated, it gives CASSPTSGAYNEQFF.